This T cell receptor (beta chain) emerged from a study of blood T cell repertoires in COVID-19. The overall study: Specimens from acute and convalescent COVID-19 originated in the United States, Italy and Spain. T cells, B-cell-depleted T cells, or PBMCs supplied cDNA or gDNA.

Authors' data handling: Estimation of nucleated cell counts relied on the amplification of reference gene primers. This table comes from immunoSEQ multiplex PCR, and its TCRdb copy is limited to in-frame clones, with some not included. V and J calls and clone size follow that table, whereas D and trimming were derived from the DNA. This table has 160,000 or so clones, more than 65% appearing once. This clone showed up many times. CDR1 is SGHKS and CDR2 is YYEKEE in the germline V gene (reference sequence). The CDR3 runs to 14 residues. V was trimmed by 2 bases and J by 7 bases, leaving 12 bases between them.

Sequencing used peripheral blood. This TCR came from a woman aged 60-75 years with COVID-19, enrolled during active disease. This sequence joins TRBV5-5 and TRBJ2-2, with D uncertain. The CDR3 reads CASSFSLSSGELFF. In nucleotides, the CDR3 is TGTGCCAGCAGCTTTTCCCTTAGCAGCGGGGAGCTGTTTTTT.